The rows below give T cell receptor beta chains drawn from one sample of a study of early stage breast cancer tumors. TCRdb keeps only in-frame clones here, not all; method: immunoSEQ multiplex PCR. Of 60,000 to 75,000 clones in the sample, approximately 80% are singletons; the top ten hold 4.7%. The material sequenced was blood. The receptors were gathered from a person aged 35-55 years with breast cancer. The CDR3 runs from the conserved cysteine through the conserved F or W. A D gene is named only where the DNA matches it firmly. Not every row has a clone size; where given, it reads once, few, many or a size class.

TRBV28	-	TRBJ2-4	-	CASSSADPKNIQYF	TGTGCCAGCAGTTCTGCAGACCCCAAAAACATTCAGTACTTC
TRBV18	-	TRBJ2-1	TRBD2	CASSGTSGPSDEQFF	TGTGCCAGCTCGGGGACTAGCGGGCCCTCGGATGAGCAGTTCTTC
TRBV27	-	TRBJ1-2	-	CASSARRGRGYTF	TGTGCCAGCAGTGCACGGCGGGGTCGGGGCTACACCTTC
TRBV18	-	TRBJ2-5	TRBD2	CASSPPPGAGGLETQYF	TGTGCCAGCTCACCCCCACCCGGAGCGGGAGGGCTAGAGACCCAGTACTTC
TRBV5-4	-	TRBJ2-7	TRBD1	CASSIQGADEQYF	TGTGCCAGCAGCATACAGGGGGCCGACGAGCAGTACTTC
TRBV23-1	-	TRBJ1-5	TRBD1	CASSQGNRGRRINQPQHF	TGCGCCAGCAGTCAAGGGAACAGGGGACGTAGGATCAATCAGCCCCAGCATTTT
TRBV10-2	-	TRBJ1-1	-	CASRGFGTQPNTEAFF	TGCGCCAGCAGGGGGTTCGGGACCCAACCCAACACTGAAGCTTTCTTT
TRBV18	-	TRBJ2-5	-	CASSPPTPPAQYF	TGTGCCAGCTCACCACCGACCCCCCCGGCCCAGTACTTC
TRBV5-4	once	TRBJ2-5	-	CASSLEGRRGRGTQYF	TGTGCCAGCAGCTTGGAGGGTCGGCGGGGTAGGGGGACCCAGTACTTC
TRBV19	few	TRBJ2-3	TRBD1	CAPIQGEGEDTQYF	TGTGCCCCGATACAGGGGGAAGGGGAAGATACGCAGTATTTT
TRBV28	few	TRBJ2-1	-	CASSLSSNEQFF	TGTGCCAGCAGCCTTAGCTCGAATGAGCAGTTCTTC
TRBV19	-	TRBJ2-1	TRBD2	CASSDPLAAYNEQFF	TGTGCCAGTAGTGACCCACTAGCGGCCTACAATGAGCAGTTCTTC
TRBV28	-	TRBJ2-7	-	CASSSTEDEQYF	TGTGCCAGCAGTTCTACAGAGGACGAGCAGTACTTC
TRBV15	-	TRBJ1-5	TRBD1	CATSDRGAGNQPQHF	TGTGCCACCAGCGACAGGGGGGCGGGCAATCAGCCCCAGCATTTT
TRBV9	-	TRBJ1-1	-	CASSVGEGGGAFF	TGTGCCAGCAGCGTAGGAGAGGGAGGGGGAGCTTTCTTT
TRBV19	-	TRBJ1-4	TRBD1	CASSPRQGRSGEKLFF	TGTGCCAGTAGTCCCCGACAGGGGCGTTCGGGTGAAAAACTGTTTTTT
TRBV5-1	-	TRBJ2-7	-	CASSLVTQGAYEQYF	TGCGCCAGCAGCTTGGTTACTCAAGGGGCCTACGAGCAGTACTTC
TRBV28	-	TRBJ1-1	TRBD1	CASSLGQGADAFF	TGTGCCAGCAGTTTGGGACAGGGGGCCGACGCTTTCTTT
TRBV11-2	once	TRBJ2-3	-	CASSHLGSADTQYF	TGTGCCAGCAGCCACCTGGGGTCCGCAGATACGCAGTATTTT
TRBV28	-	TRBJ2-7	TRBD2	CASIGTSGMDYEQYF	TGTGCCAGCATCGGGACTAGCGGGATGGACTACGAGCAGTACTTC
TRBV28	-	TRBJ1-5	-	CASSSPSSSNQPQHF	TGTGCCAGCAGTTCCCCATCTTCTAGCAATCAGCCCCAGCATTTT
TRBV4-1	-	TRBJ2-6	-	CASSQGGRLGANVLTF	TGCGCCAGCAGCCAAGGAGGGCGGCTCGGGGCCAACGTCCTGACTTTC
TRBV6-1	-	TRBJ1-5	-	CASSEEIGGIDSNQPQHF	TGTGCCAGCAGTGAAGAAATCGGGGGTATTGATAGCAATCAGCCCCAGCATTTT
TRBV7-3	-	TRBJ2-2	TRBD2	CASSPSSLAGEAGELFF	TGTGCCAGCAGCCCGTCATCTCTAGCGGGAGAAGCAGGGGAGCTGTTTTTT
TRBV20-1	few	TRBJ1-2	-	CSASEADGYTF	TGCAGTGCTAGTGAGGCAGATGGCTACACCTTC
TRBV6-5	-	TRBJ1-4	TRBD1	CASSLDRVNEKLFF	TGTGCCAGCAGTCTGGACAGGGTTAATGAAAAACTGTTTTTT
TRBV9	-	TRBJ1-3	TRBD1	CASSLQGRSGNTIYF	TGTGCCAGCAGCTTACAGGGGCGCTCTGGAAACACCATATATTTT
TRBV5-1	-	TRBJ1-1	TRBD1	CASSKQGAPNTEAFF	TGCGCCAGCAGCAAACAGGGGGCGCCGAACACTGAAGCTTTCTTT
TRBV6-1	-	TRBJ2-7	-	CASRLRGVSYEQYF	TGTGCCAGCAGGCTGAGGGGGGTCTCCTACGAGCAGTACTTC
TRBV19	-	TRBJ1-5	TRBD1	CASNKDRGNQPQHF	TGTGCCAGTAATAAGGACAGGGGCAATCAGCCCCAGCATTTT
TRBV7-9	once	TRBJ2-7	TRBD2	CASSPSGTSGEQYF	TGTGCCAGCAGCCCCAGTGGGACTAGCGGTGAGCAGTACTTC
TRBV6-1	-	TRBJ2-7	-	CASSEQGPLDEQYF	TGTGCCAGCAGTGAACAGGGGCCCCTCGACGAGCAGTACTTC
TRBV7-2	-	TRBJ1-3	-	CASSLYGHSNSGNTIYF	TGTGCCAGCAGCCTTTACGGACACTCAAATTCTGGAAACACCATATATTTT
TRBV5-5	-	TRBJ2-1	-	CASSLESSLTDEQFF	TGTGCCAGCAGCTTGGAAAGTTCGTTGACGGATGAGCAGTTCTTC
TRBV6-6	once	TRBJ2-5	-	CARHRVGETQYF	TGTGCCAGACACAGGGTGGGGGAGACCCAGTACTTC
TRBV29-1	few	TRBJ2-7	TRBD2	CSGGGTYEQYF	TGCAGCGGCGGGGGGACCTACGAGCAGTACTTC
TRBV27	once	TRBJ2-7	-	CASSLSGSYEQYF	TGTGCCAGCAGTTTGAGCGGCTCCTACGAGCAGTACTTC
TRBV5-1	-	TRBJ2-7	TRBD2	CASSLSAGAYEQYF	TGCGCCAGCAGCTTATCAGCGGGAGCCTACGAGCAGTACTTC
TRBV18	-	TRBJ1-4	TRBD1	CASSRRDSVRDEKLFF	TGTGCCAGCTCACGACGGGACAGCGTCCGGGATGAAAAACTGTTTTTT
TRBV10-3	-	TRBJ1-3	-	CAISEEVGFGNTIYF	TGTGCCATCAGTGAGGAGGTGGGGTTCGGAAACACCATATATTTT
TRBV5-1	-	TRBJ2-1	-	CARGGEQFF	TGCGCCAGGGGTGGTGAGCAGTTCTTC
TRBV27	-	TRBJ2-7	TRBD2	CASAPGLDYEQYF	TGTGCCAGCGCCCCGGGACTAGATTACGAGCAGTACTTC
TRBV7-3	once	TRBJ2-2	-	CASSSYNTGELFF	TGTGCCAGCAGCTCTTACAACACCGGGGAGCTGTTTTTT
TRBV19	-	TRBJ2-1	TRBD2	CASTKWVAGNHNEQFF	TGTGCCAGTACTAAATGGGTAGCGGGGAATCACAATGAGCAGTTCTTC
TRBV7-9	-	TRBJ2-3	TRBD1	CASSPHLTGGLTDTQYF	TGTGCCAGCAGCCCCCACTTGACAGGGGGCTTAACAGATACGCAGTATTTT
TRBV29-1	-	TRBJ2-5	-	CSVEVGWETQYF	TGCAGCGTTGAAGTCGGGTGGGAGACCCAGTACTTC
TRBV5-4	few	TRBJ1-2	TRBD1	CASSLSQGARGNYGYTF	TGTGCCAGCAGCTTGAGCCAGGGGGCGCGGGGCAACTATGGCTACACCTTC
TRBV2	-	TRBJ2-5	-	CASSGGETQYF	TGTGCCAGCAGTGGCGGGGAGACCCAGTACTTC
TRBV18	-	TRBJ1-4	-	CASSPGDKDNEKLFF	TGTGCCAGCTCGCCGGGGGACAAGGACAACGAAAAACTGTTTTTT
TRBV6-5	-	TRBJ1-2	-	CASEGLYGYTF	TGTGCCAGCGAGGGCCTCTATGGCTACACCTTC
TRBV6-1	-	TRBJ1-2	TRBD1	CASTVNRGYGYTF	TGTGCCAGCACCGTGAACAGGGGCTATGGCTACACCTTC
TRBV7-2	-	TRBJ2-3	-	CASSMRDPGKYF	TGTGCCAGCAGCATGCGCGACCCCGGAAAGTATTTT
TRBV5-1	-	TRBJ2-2	-	CASSLRGADTGELFF	TGCGCCAGCAGCTTGCGTGGGGCCGACACCGGGGAGCTGTTTTTT
TRBV28	-	TRBJ2-3	TRBD2	CASSFRTSGRWSTDTQYF	TGTGCCAGCAGTTTCCGGACTAGCGGGAGATGGAGCACAGATACGCAGTATTTT